This T cell receptor beta chain was sequenced during a study of shared clonotypes between healthy human individuals. This CDR3 spans 15 amino acids. The V gene's germline CDR1 is SGHTA and CDR2 FQGTGA. Trimming cost V 4 bases and J 5 bases, with 17 bases left between them. Assay runs were performed at deep level. The assay was immunoSEQ multiplex PCR, and TCRdb's table has in-frame clones only and misses some. This table holds approximately 2,200,000 clones, about 93% found once. On this clone: Its antigen is as yet unknown.

Study-wide findings and caveats: Relative to memory subsets, naive subsets generally showed larger estimated richness.

The naive CD8 population came from CD45RO-negative cells selected for CCR7, without terminally differentiated effector memory CD45RA+ cells. The clonotype comes from a man aged 18 to 30 in good health. Some clones in this sample may be carry-over from other donors' samples. V gene TRBV7-3 combines with J gene TRBJ1-1, with D tentatively TRBD1 (6 bases). The sample comprised naive CD8+ T cells from PBMCs. As DNA, the CDR3 is TGTGCCAGCAGCTCAAGGCGGGGGGCGGCGACTGAAGCTTTCTTT. Protein: CASSSRRGAATEAFF.